This T cell receptor beta chain stems from a study of tumor-infiltrating lymphocytes in primary liver carcinoma (dated by TCRdb to between 2016 and 2019). Some background on the complete study: Between late 2015 and March 2016, about five patients in China with histopathologically diagnosed primary liver carcinoma had their tumors surgically resected. Of the five patients, three men and two women aged 30 to 69 years, four had hepatocellular carcinoma and one had combined HCC and intrahepatic cholangiocarcinoma. The five patients had tumors staged T1-T3 N0M0, with maximum diameters ranging from about 4 to 11 cm. Each sample produced about 3.5 to 8 million productive TCRbeta reads, and read depth showed no significant difference between tissue types. The study combined TCRbeta repertoire sequencing, expression microarrays and whole-exome sequencing across five regions of each liver tumor, with adjacent normal tissue and blood. TCRbeta repertoire sequencing covered about 35 specimens from 5 patients: about 25 tumor regions, 5 adjacent noncancerous liver tissues and 5 peripheral blood samples. Reproducibility between technical replicate repertoires was high, with correlation coefficients above 0.95 and mean shared-clone rates about 0.89.

Blood RNA was extracted from unsorted whole blood with TRIzol reagent; germline DNA came from the DNeasy Blood & Tissue kit. At the time of sampling, the patients had chronic HBV infection and had not received any treatment. Before surgery, approximately 4 milliliters of peripheral blood were collected into K2EDTA tubes. On the study overall, not on this receptor specifically: Compared with blood, tumors had a significantly larger share of the repertoire taken up by the top 250 clones (p = 0.039). Since the samples were bulk and unsorted, there was no way to compare CD4+ and CD8+ T cell repertoires. Only five patients were included in the study, and the authors note that the findings should be validated in a larger study. Only the TCR beta chain was sequenced, so true repertoire diversity is likely underestimated because unpaired alpha chains were not captured. Consistent with antigen-driven expansion, pairs of tumor regions showed higher repertoire overlap (mean roughly 36%) than either tumor-adjacent pairs (approximately 17%) or tumor-blood pairs (approximately 15%).

Starting from 500 to 650 ng total RNA, TCRbeta-specific cDNA was produced by reverse transcription with a constant-region primer and ProtoScript II reverse transcriptase. Construction of the TCRbeta libraries relied on three nested rounds of multiplex PCR, following a slightly modified ARM-PCR procedure. Each of the first two PCR rounds ran for approximately 10 cycles using multiplex TRBV1-TRBV30 forward primers together with a Cbeta reverse primer. Sample barcodes and Illumina adapters were added in a final 25-cycle PCR using Deep VentR polymerase. Before sequencing, amplicons of 200-500 bp were gel-purified using a QIAquick gel extraction kit. TCRbeta amplicons were sequenced on an Illumina HiSeq 2500 with 250-bp paired-end reads. On the study's bioinformatics: Reads were quality-trimmed with Trimmomatic v0.33, and paired reads were merged with FLASH v1.2.11 to recover full CDR3 sequences. V, D and J germline segments were assigned to the rearranged TCRbeta sequences using MiGEC v1.2.1b. Clonotype statistics, along with Shannon-Wiener diversity indices, were calculated using VDJtools v1.0.0. Except for diversity analysis, only the 250 most abundant clonotypes of each sample were used in subsequent analyses to reduce sampling bias. Using fastp at Q25 and MiXCR, TCRdb reprocessed the public reads and kept productive beta chains. Each entry is one CDR3 protein sequence, shown with its most common DNA and genes. The V and J calls shown here were made by TCRdb, not taken from the authors' results. The sample profile shows about 320,000 distinct CDR3 sequences; 65% of them were found once. 9% of the sample rests with the top ten.

In this sample, this clonotype turned up a few times. Its recognized antigen is unknown. A read error may be the cause here, since a much bigger clone is one base away. The germline V gene sets CDR1 to MNHNS and CDR2 to SASEGT. The CDR3 covers 15 residues, taking in both the cysteine and the phenylalanine. Only CDR3 DNA is held: 45 bases, read in frame from base 1. The sequenced sample was peripheral blood. This receptor was obtained from a middle-aged man with primary liver carcinoma and hepatitis B virus infection. Recombination joined TRBV6-1 with TRBJ1-1; too little of a D gene remains to name it. The CDR3 corresponds to CASSAVHGVNTGAFF. The nucleotide sequence reads TGTGCCAGCAGTGCAGTACACGGAGTGAACACTGGAGCTTTCTTT.